This T cell receptor beta chain was sequenced for a study of identical twins. Germline V CDR1 and CDR2: DFQATT, SNEGSKA (reference sequence). The CDR3 has 14 residues. Trimming left V 0 bases short and J 3 bases short, with 8 bases between. This clonotype was picked up a small number of times. TCRdb processed the 5' RACE reads anew with MiXCR; each CDR3 protein has one entry. The data show fewer than 250,000 distinct CDR3 sequences, approximately 7.8% seen once. These data also featured in a second study, about yellow fever vaccine responses in identical twins.

The source material was CD8+ T cells sorted from blood. The sequence was collected from a woman between 18 and 30 years old in good health. V usage is TRBV20-1 and J usage is TRBJ2-2, with a weak D call TRBD2 (5 bases). DNA of the CDR3: TGCAGTGCTAGAGAACTAGGTGACACCGGGGAGCTGTTTTTT. It encodes CSARELGDTGELFF.